This entry is about one T cell receptor (beta chain). Its antigen is unknown. The assay was immunoSEQ multiplex PCR, and TCRdb's table has in-frame clones only and misses some. The table has about 180,000 clones, 85% to 95% seen once. The source of the sample is a study of T cell responses to AZD1222 COVID-19 vaccine. Trimming left V 4 bases short and J 2 bases short, with 9 bases between. This CDR3 is built from 14 residues. Per the germline V gene, CDR1 is LGHNA and CDR2 is YNFKEQ. General study results and limits: The sample set comprised mostly white British donors with more females, and clonal diversity was possibly underestimated. Spike-specific TCR breadth and depth both grew after two AZD1222 doses. Just five to seven people given AZD1222 tested seropositive at baseline.

The sample here was peripheral blood, taken 28 days after the second AZD1222 dose. The TCR comes from an adult who received the AZD1222 COVID-19 vaccine. The rearrangement uses TRBV4-2 and TRBJ1-3; D call uncertain. CDR3 amino acids: CASSPFRAGNTIYF. Written as DNA, the CDR3 is TGTGCCAGCAGCCCCTTTCGGGCTGGAAACACCATATATTTT.